There are a few counts of the clone carrying this T cell receptor beta chain. The target antigen is unknown. In the PCR, 60 Vbeta and 13 Jbeta primers were used. Profiled with immunoSEQ multiplex PCR; TCRdb holds only in-frame clones, not every one. The sample carries 99,000 or so clones, around three quarters recorded once. The data are from a study of cytomegalovirus exposure and HLA in healthy donors. Study-wide results and caveats: An analysis that came later showed most CMV-associated TCR beta chains appearing HLA-restricted. A later analysis by the authors found several of the most significant clusters apparently linked to common viral pathogens. A missense variant in DCLRE1C was later tied to TCR beta V- and J-gene trimming. Within the data, a cluster of highly shared sequence variants was likely a sequencing artifact.

V lost 7 bases to trimming and J lost 8 bases, with 18 bases between them. Germline V gene lookup returns CDR1 MNHNY and CDR2 SVGAGI (reference sequence). The CDR3 contains 15 residues. Sequences were obtained from PBMCs. The receptor's source is a man aged 55 to 70 in good health and CMV-seropositive. The V call is TRBV6-6, the J call TRBJ1-6; a possible D gene is TRBD1 (5 bases). DNA of the CDR3: TGTGCCAGCAAATTTTCCCTCAGGGATGATTCACCCCTCCACTTT. Its protein is CASKFSLRDDSPLHF.